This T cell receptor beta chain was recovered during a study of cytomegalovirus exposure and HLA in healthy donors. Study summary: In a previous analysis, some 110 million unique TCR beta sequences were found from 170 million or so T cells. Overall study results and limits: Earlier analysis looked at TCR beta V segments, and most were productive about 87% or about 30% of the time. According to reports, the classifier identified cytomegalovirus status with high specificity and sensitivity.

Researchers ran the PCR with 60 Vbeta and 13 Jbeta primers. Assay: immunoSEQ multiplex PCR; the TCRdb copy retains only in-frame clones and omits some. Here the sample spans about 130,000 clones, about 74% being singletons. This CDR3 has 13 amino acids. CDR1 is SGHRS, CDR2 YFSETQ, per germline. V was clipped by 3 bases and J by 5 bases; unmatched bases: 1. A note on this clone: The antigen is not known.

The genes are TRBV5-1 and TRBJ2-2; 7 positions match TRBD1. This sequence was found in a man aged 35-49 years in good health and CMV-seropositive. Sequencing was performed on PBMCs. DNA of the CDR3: TGCGCCAGCAGCTCACAGGGGACCGGGGAGCTGTTTTTT. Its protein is CASSSQGTGELFF.